The entry that follows covers one T cell receptor beta chain sequence. Germline values: CDR1 ENHRY, CDR2 SYGVKD. J lost 1 base, V lost 10 bases, and 7 bases had no gene match. This CDR3 has 14 amino acids. This entry comes from a study of shared clonotypes between healthy human individuals. TCRdb's copy holds only in-frame clones and misses some; the assay was immunoSEQ multiplex PCR. The table has about 490,000 clones, approximately 79% seen once. This receptor was taken from a woman aged 40 to 49 in good health. Some clones in this sample may be carry-over from other donors' samples. Sequenced sample: PBMCs. This chain connects TRBV10-3 to TRBJ2-3; 8 positions match TRBD1. The CDR3: CATRTGKGTDTQYF. CDR3 bases: TGTGCCACGAGGACAGGGAAAGGCACAGATACGCAGTATTTT.